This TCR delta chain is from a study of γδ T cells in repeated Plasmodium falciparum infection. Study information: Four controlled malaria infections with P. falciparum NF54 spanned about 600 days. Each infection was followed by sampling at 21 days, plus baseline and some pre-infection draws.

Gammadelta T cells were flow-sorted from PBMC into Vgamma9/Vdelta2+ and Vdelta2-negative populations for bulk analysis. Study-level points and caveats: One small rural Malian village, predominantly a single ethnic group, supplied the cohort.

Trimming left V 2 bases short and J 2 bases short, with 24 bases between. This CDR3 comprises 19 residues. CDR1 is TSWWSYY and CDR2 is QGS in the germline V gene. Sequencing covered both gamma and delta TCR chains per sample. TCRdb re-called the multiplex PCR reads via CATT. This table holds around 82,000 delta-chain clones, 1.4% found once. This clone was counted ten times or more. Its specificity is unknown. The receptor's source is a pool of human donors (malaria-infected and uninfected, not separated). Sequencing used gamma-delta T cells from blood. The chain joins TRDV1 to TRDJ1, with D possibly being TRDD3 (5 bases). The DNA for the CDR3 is TGTGCTCTTGGGGAAAGCCTGAGCCTATGGGGACATACGACCGATAAACTCATCTTT. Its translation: CALGESLSLWGHTTDKLIF.